These 10 T cell receptor beta chains originate from one sample sequenced in a study of T cell repertoires in cytomegalovirus infection. TCRdb used MiXCR to reprocess the reads, holding one entry per CDR3 protein. The data contain about 600,000 distinct CDR3 sequences, more than 20% of them singletons. The sequenced sample was CD8+ T cells from PBMCs. The receptor source for this set is a human donor in good health (CMV status not recorded). Some clones in this sample may be carry-over from other donors' samples.

The chain joins TRBV11-3 to TRBJ2-5; 9 bases fit TRBD2. CDR1 and CDR2 (germline): SGHNT, YENEEA. Losses at the gene ends were 5 bases for V and 0 bases for J; bases not matched to a gene: 7. This CDR3 is 16 amino acids long. The CDR3: CASSQPLAGNQETQYF. The CDR3 nucleotides read TGTGCCAGCAGCCAACCTCTAGCGGGGAACCAAGAGACCCAGTACTTC. The variable domain in full, completed from reference TRBV11-3 and TRBJ2-5, reads EAGVVQSPRYKIIEKKQPVAFWCNPISGHNTLYWYLQNLGQGPELLIRYENEEAVDDSQLPKDRFSAERLKGVDSTLKIQPAELGDSAVYLCASSQPLAGNQETQYFGPGTRLLVL.

The chain joins TRBV2 to TRBJ2-2; no reliable D call. The germline V gene has CDR1 SNHLY and CDR2 FYNNEI. The V end was cut by 0 bases, the J end by 4 bases, with 9 bases between. This CDR3 is built from 15 residues. The CDR3 sequence is CASSEAGRATGELFF. The CDR3 DNA reads TGTGCCAGCAGTGAAGCCGGACGGGCCACCGGGGAGCTGTTTTTT.

This CDR3 is CSARNQGAYEQYV. CDR3 in DNA: TGCAGTGCTAGAAACCAGGGAGCCTACGAGCAGTACGTC. The J gene is TRBJ2-7, the V gene TRBV20-1; D might be TRBD1 or TRBD2, each matching 5 bases. Trimming took off 2 bases at V and 2 bases at J, with 10 bases between the two ends. This CDR3 contains 13 residues. Germline CDR1 and CDR2: DFQATT and SNEGSKA (reference sequence).

This clonotype was counted only a few times. The rearrangement uses TRBV7-2 and TRBJ2-7; 8 bases line up with TRBD1. Germline loops: CDR1 SGHTA, CDR2 FQGNSA. The V segment lost 5 bases and the J segment 4 bases; nucleotides outside the gene matches: 28. This CDR3 region has 21 residues. Here the CDR3 reads CASSITTASLLTGVTVYEQYF. For the CDR3, the DNA is TGTGCCAGCAGCATCACAACGGCCTCCCTCTTGACAGGGGTAACCGTTTACGAGCAGTACTTC.

The chain is built from TRBV7-9 and TRBJ2-3; 8 bases are shared with TRBD1. Germline assignment: CDR1 SEHNR and CDR2 FQNEAQ (reference sequence). The CDR3 is 14 amino acids. J lost 3 bases, V lost 7 bases, and 6 bases had no gene match. DNA of the CDR3: TGTGCCAGCATTCAGGGGGCGCGAACAGATACGCAGTATTTT. Translation gives CASIQGARTDTQYF.

In its sample, this clonotype was seen a few times. CDR3 DNA: TGTGCCAGCAGCCAGGGACGGTTTTCAGATACGCAGTATTTT. Its protein is CASSQGRFSDTQYF. This chain links TRBV7-6 with TRBJ2-3; TRBD1 or TRBD2 may be the D gene (5 bases each). This CDR3 comprises 14 residues. The germline V gene encodes CDR1 SGHVS and CDR2 FNYEAQ. Trimming took 5 bases from V and 4 from J, leaving 13 bases between them.

This clonotype came up many times. The CDR3 spells CASSQDPAGVNEKLFF. CDR3 DNA sequence: TGCGCCAGCAGCCAAGATCCGGCAGGTGTTAATGAAAAACTGTTTTTT. The V gene is TRBV4-3, the J gene TRBJ1-4; D gene ambiguous. The V and J ends lost 0 bases and 4 bases respectively, with 12 bases between them. The CDR3 is made up of 16 amino acids. CDR1 LGHNA and CDR2 YSLEER come from the germline V gene.

The chain links TRBV7-9 to TRBJ2-7; D may be TRBD1 or TRBD2 (5 bases each). This CDR3 comprises 15 residues. CDR1 and CDR2 from the germline V gene are SEHNR and FQNEAQ (reference sequence). V was pared by 11 bases and J by 4 bases, with 24 bases between. The CDR3 DNA reads TGTGCCTCTCCAGCGAGCACATTGGGGGTTTACGAGCAGTACGTC. Its protein product is CASPASTLGVYEQYV.

Ten or more counts support this clonotype. The chain is built from TRBV7-2 and TRBJ2-3; TRBD2 aligns across 7 bases. V lost 5 bases, J lost 6 bases, and 14 bases stayed unmatched. From germline, CDR1 is SGHTA and CDR2 FQGNSA. The CDR3 totals 16 residues. The CDR3 nucleotides are TGTGCCAGCAGCCCACAGCGGGACCTTCTTTTTGATACGCAGTATTTT. It is translated as CASSPQRDLLFDTQYF.

This clonotype occurred a few times. The chain couples TRBV19 to TRBJ2-1; weak D call: TRBD1 (5 bases). In germline, CDR1 is LNHDA, CDR2 SQIVND (reference sequence). V was clipped by 0 bases and J by 4 bases, with 16 bases between them. There are 17 residues in the CDR3. CDR3 sequence reads: CASSIDPEAGLYNEQFF. CDR3 DNA sequence: TGTGCCAGTAGTATAGATCCTGAGGCAGGGTTGTACAATGAGCAGTTCTTC.